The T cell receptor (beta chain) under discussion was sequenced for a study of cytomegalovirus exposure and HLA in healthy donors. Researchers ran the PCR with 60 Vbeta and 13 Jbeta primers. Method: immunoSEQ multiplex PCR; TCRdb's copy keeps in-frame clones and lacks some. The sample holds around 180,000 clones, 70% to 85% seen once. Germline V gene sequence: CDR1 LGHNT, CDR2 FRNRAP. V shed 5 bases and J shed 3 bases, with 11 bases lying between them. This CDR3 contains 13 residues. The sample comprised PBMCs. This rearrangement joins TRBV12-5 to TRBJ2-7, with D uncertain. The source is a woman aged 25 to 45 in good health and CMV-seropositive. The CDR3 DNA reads TGTGCTAGTGGTGATTTGACTGGCTACGAGCAGTACTTC. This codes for CASGDLTGYEQYF.